Following are 20 T cell receptor beta chains from one sample sequenced in a study of blood T cell repertoires in COVID-19. The method was immunoSEQ multiplex PCR; TCRdb's version includes in-frame clones alone and lacks a portion of them. The top ten hold approximately 1.5% of the sample, which has tens of thousands of clones, roughly 88% seen once. Sequences were obtained from peripheral blood. All receptors derive from a human donor in a cohort sampled during active COVID-19.

The chain joins TRBV6-6 to TRBJ1-4, with D possibly TRBD1 on 5 matching bases. CDR3 length: 18 amino acids. Trimming pared 5 bases from V and 5 bases from J, leaving 24 bases between. Germline assignment: CDR1 MNHNY and CDR2 SVGAGI (reference sequence). DNA for the CDR3: TGTGCCAGCAGTCCACCTCGTTCGGGGAACGGGGGGAATGAAAAACTGTTTTTT. Protein: CASSPPRSGNGGNEKLFF.

This CDR3 reads CASSFSFEDRNYGYTF. CDR3 nucleotide sequence: TGTGCCAGCAGTTTTTCGTTCGAAGACAGGAACTATGGCTACACCTTC. The chain combines TRBV27 with TRBJ1-2; possible D gene TRBD1, 6 bases. Trimming pared 3 bases from V and 2 bases from J, leaving 16 bases between. In germline, CDR1 is MNHEY, CDR2 SMNVEV (reference sequence). The CDR3 contains 16 residues.

The V call is TRBV29-1, the J call TRBJ2-7, with 7 positions matching TRBD2. The CDR3 contains 13 residues. J was trimmed by 0 bases and V by 5 bases; bases with no gene match: 4. CDR1 is SQVTM, CDR2 ANQGSEA, per germline. CDR3 loop: CSVRAGTSYEQYF. CDR3 coding DNA: TGCAGCGTTCGAGCGGGAACCTCCTACGAGCAGTACTTC.

This sequence joins TRBV5-1 and TRBJ2-1; a weak D match, TRBD1 (6 bases). V was trimmed by 0 bases and J by 9 bases, leaving 7 bases between them. Per germline, CDR1 SGHRS and CDR2 YFSETQ. This CDR3 region has 12 residues. The CDR3 is CASSLAQGEQFF. The CDR3 nucleotides read TGCGCCAGCAGCTTGGCACAGGGTGAGCAGTTCTTC. Complete variable domain (other parts from reference TRBV5-1 and TRBJ2-1): KAGVTQTPRYLIKTRGQQVTLSCSPISGHRSVSWYQQTPGQGLQFLFEYFSETQRNKGNFPGRFSGRQFSNSRSEMNVSTLELGDSALYLCASSLAQGEQFFGPGTRLTVL.

The chain uses TRBV5-1 and TRBJ2-1; perhaps TRBD2 as D (6 bases). CDR3 length: 14 amino acids. Trimming removed 6 bases at V and 8 bases at J, with 18 bases between. The germline V gene has CDR1 SGHRS and CDR2 YFSETQ. DNA of the CDR3: TGCGCCAGCAACCGCGGCACCGGCGGGGATGAGCAGTTCTTC. Its translation is CASNRGTGGDEQFF.

CDR3 bases: TGTGCCAGCAGCTTAGTGAGGGATCCAAACACAGATACGCAGTATTTT. Translation: CASSLVRDPNTDTQYF. The J gene is TRBJ2-3, the V gene TRBV7-8; perhaps TRBD2 as D (5 bases). Germline CDR1 is SGHVS and CDR2 is FQNEAQ. V gave up 1 base and J gave up 2 bases, with 13 bases separating them. The CDR3 length is 16 residues. Supplemented by reference TRBV7-8 and TRBJ2-3, the full variable domain reads GAGVSQSPRYKVAKRGQDVALRCDPISGHVSLFWYQQALGQGPEFLTYFQNEAQLDKSGLPSDRFFAERPEGSVSTLKIQRTQQEDSAVYLCASSLVRDPNTDTQYFGPGTRLTVL.

As DNA, the CDR3 is TGTGCCAGCAGCTCAAATGGACAGGCGAAGTTCTTC. This translates into CASSSNGQAKFF. The chain has TRBV7-2 and TRBJ2-1; TRBD1 matches 7 bases. Germline CDR1 SGHTA, CDR2 FQGNSA. CDR3 length equals 12 residues. J was trimmed by 14 bases and V by 4 bases; bases with no gene match: 8.

This chain connects TRBV7-2 to TRBJ2-7; 8 bases are shared with TRBD2. Germline values: CDR1 SGHTA, CDR2 FQGNSA. The V gene end was trimmed by 0 bases and the J gene end by 2 bases; junction bases not matched to a gene: 9. The CDR3 is 17 amino acids. The CDR3 spells CASSLAKTSGSTYEQYF. DNA for the CDR3: TGTGCCAGCAGCTTAGCGAAAACTAGCGGAAGCACCTACGAGCAGTACTTC.

The chain uses TRBV10-1 and TRBJ2-3, with D perhaps TRBD2 (6 bases). Trimming took 4 bases from V and 3 from J, leaving 20 bases between them. CDR3 length: 17 amino acids. CDR1 WNHNN and CDR2 SYGVQD come from the germline V gene (reference sequence). The CDR3 protein is CASSASGLRGRTDTQYF. As DNA, the CDR3 is TGCGCCAGCAGTGCCAGCGGGTTAAGAGGAAGGACAGATACGCAGTATTTT.

The chain's CDR3 is CASTSYRSTDTQYF. CDR3 coding DNA: TGTGCCAGTACCTCCTACCGTAGCACAGATACGCAGTATTTT. V usage is TRBV6-5 and J usage is TRBJ2-3, with D unresolved. Trimming cost V 9 bases and J 0 bases, with 13 bases left between them. This CDR3 region has 14 residues. Germline CDR1 MNHEY, CDR2 SVGAGI.

The rearrangement uses TRBV3-1 (or the pseudogene TRBV3-2) and TRBJ2-1; D not resolved. From germline, CDR1 is LGHDT and CDR2 YNNKEL (reference sequence). CDR3 length: 15 residues. V was clipped by 3 bases and J by 3 bases, with 12 bases between them. The CDR3 coding sequence is TGTGCCAGCAGCCATAGAGACTCCAACTACAATGAGCAGTTCTTC. Translation gives CASSHRDSNYNEQFF.

The V call is TRBV25-1, the J call TRBJ2-1, with D unresolved. V dropped 4 bases and J dropped 8 bases, with 12 bases sitting between them. The CDR3 is 13 amino acids. From germline, CDR1 is MGHDK and CDR2 SYGVNS. CDR3 residues: CASSASNPDEQFF. The CDR3 DNA follows: TGTGCCAGCAGTGCCTCTAACCCCGATGAGCAGTTCTTC. Supplemented by reference TRBV25-1 and TRBJ2-1, the full variable domain reads EADIYQTPRYLVIGTGKKITLECSQTMGHDKMYWYQQDPGMELHLIHYSYGVNSTEKGDLSSESTVSRIRTEHFPLTLESARPSHTSQYLCASSASNPDEQFFGPGTRLTVL.

The rearrangement uses TRBV5-1 and TRBJ2-1; TRBD2 agrees at 8 bases. CDR1 SGHRS and CDR2 YFSETQ come from the germline V gene. V shed 3 bases and J 5 bases; nucleotides not matched to a gene: 1. The CDR3 runs to 13 residues. DNA of the CDR3: TGCGCCAGCAGCTCGCGGGAGGACAATGAGCAGTTCTTC. Translation gives CASSSREDNEQFF. Together with reference TRBV5-1 and TRBJ2-1, the CDR3 gives the full variable domain: KAGVTQTPRYLIKTRGQQVTLSCSPISGHRSVSWYQQTPGQGLQFLFEYFSETQRNKGNFPGRFSGRQFSNSRSEMNVSTLELGDSALYLCASSSREDNEQFFGPGTRLTVL.

The rearrangement joins TRBV6-5 to TRBJ2-7; the D gene is possibly TRBD1 (6 bases). Trimming left V 6 bases short and J 0 bases short, with 15 bases between. The V gene's germline CDR1 is MNHEY and CDR2 SVGAGI. The CDR3 sequence is 15 residues long. CDR3 nucleotide sequence: TGTGCCAGCAGCCAGATCGGACAGCCCTCCTACGAGCAGTACTTC. Its translation is CASSQIGQPSYEQYF.

This clone was counted between two and nine times. The rearrangement joins TRBV4-3 to TRBJ2-3; 13 bases fit TRBD2. Germline CDR1 is LGHNA and CDR2 is YSLEER. The CDR3 has 17 amino acids. V trimming: 3 bases; J trimming: 5 bases; junction bases outside the gene matches: 8. Here the CDR3 reads CASSHWGLAGFVDTQYF. As DNA, the CDR3 is TGCGCCAGCAGCCATTGGGGACTAGCGGGATTCGTAGATACGCAGTATTTT.

This chain connects TRBV20-1 to TRBJ2-5; D is possibly TRBD1 (6 bases). The V gene's germline CDR1 is DFQATT and CDR2 SNEGSKA (reference sequence). Trimming shortened V by 3 bases and J by 0 bases, and 11 bases separated the two germline ends. This CDR3 spans 14 amino acids. The CDR3 sequence: CSASFSGDQETQYF. The CDR3 region has the DNA TGCAGTGCTAGTTTTTCAGGGGACCAAGAGACCCAGTACTTC.

The rearrangement joins TRBV5-1 to TRBJ2-5; 8 nucleotides agree with TRBD2. The V gene's germline CDR1 is SGHRS and CDR2 YFSETQ. V dropped 4 bases and J dropped 4; count of bases not matched to a gene: 6. This CDR3 spans 14 amino acids. The CDR3 coding sequence is TGCGCCAGCAGCAGAATAGCGGGACGAGAGACCCAGTACTTC. This encodes CASSRIAGRETQYF.

The rearrangement joins TRBV5-1 to TRBJ2-2; no firm D call. Germline loops: CDR1 SGHRS, CDR2 YFSETQ. CDR3 size: 13 residues. V was trimmed by 0 bases and J by 5 bases, leaving 5 bases between them. The CDR3: CASSLDGTGELFF. CDR3 in DNA: TGCGCCAGCAGCTTGGACGGGACCGGGGAGCTGTTTTTT.

The genes are TRBV20-1 and TRBJ1-4; no reliable D call. CDR3 size: 11 residues. The germline gives CDR1 DFQATT, CDR2 SNEGSKA (reference sequence). Trimming removed 5 bases at V and 8 bases at J, with 9 bases between. The CDR3 nucleotides are TGCAGTGCTTACCTAATGGAAAAACTGTTTTTT. Encoded protein: CSAYLMEKLFF.

This clone was observed once. CDR3 bases: TGTGCCAGCAGTCCTGACTACACCAGCGGGGAGCTGTTTTTT. It codes for CASSPDYTSGELFF. The rearrangement joins TRBV4-2 to TRBJ2-2; maybe TRBD2 (5 bases). The CDR3 extends over 14 amino acids. From germline, CDR1 is LGHNA and CDR2 YNFKEQ. V was shortened by 6 bases and J by 7 bases, with 15 bases between the two germline ends.